This T cell receptor (beta chain) was sequenced for a study of T-cell memory formation after mild COVID-19. Overall study context: TCR clusters were mostly confined to one donor each. General study results and limits: Contracting CD8+ clones were enriched in EMRA, CD4+ mainly in CM and EM.

Employing constant-segment primers, 5'RACE generated TCR alpha and TCR beta cDNA libraries bearing sample barcodes and UMIs. MiXCR, applied by TCRdb to the 5' RACE reads, yields one record per CDR3 protein. The table records approximately 290,000 distinct CDR3 sequences, 8% to 10% of them present only once. Ten or more counts support this clonotype. What it recognizes is unknown. The source of this sequence is a man between 18 and 35 years old who had mild COVID-19 (a few samples of this study predate the infection). Cell type and time point are not known. The specimen was PBMCs or a T cell subset sorted from them (not recorded which).

The CDR3 coding sequence is TGTGCCAGCAGCCCACCAGCGGGTAGAACTGAAGCTTTCTTT. Protein: CASSPPAGRTEAFF. The rearrangement uses TRBV9 and TRBJ1-1; D ambiguous. In germline, CDR1 is SGDLS, CDR2 YYNGEE. The CDR3 contains 14 residues. Trimming took 4 bases from V and 5 from J, leaving 15 bases between them.